A single sample is the source of the 27 T cell receptor beta chains below, sequenced in a study of a mutant IDH1 vaccine in newly diagnosed glioma. The time point: baseline, week 1 (first vaccination visit). Treatment indicated: pre-vaccination baseline after standard-of-care therapy. Produced via immunoSEQ multiplex PCR; TCRdb's table is partial and in-frame only. This sample has tens of thousands of clones, with almost 85% found just once. The sequencing used PBMCs, collected from a glioma patient treated with radiotherapy, temozolomide or both. Every receptor here comes from a man under 40 with glioma.

V gene TRBV6-1 combines with J gene TRBJ2-2, with 7 bases fitting TRBD1. The CDR3 consists of 16 residues. Germline trimming cut 4 bases from V and 4 bases from J; bases unmatched to any gene: 9. Germline CDR1 is MNHNS and CDR2 is SASEGT. CDR3 loop: CASSGGRQGPTGELFF. The DNA for the CDR3 is TGTGCCAGCAGTGGAGGGAGACAGGGCCCCACCGGGGAGCTGTTTTTT.

The gene calls are TRBV19 and TRBJ1-4; D is undetermined. This CDR3 has 14 amino acids. V dropped 7 bases and J dropped 8 bases, with 17 bases sitting between them. CDR1 and CDR2 from the germline V gene are LNHDA and SQIVND (reference sequence). The CDR3 nucleotides read TGTGCCAGTAAGTCTCAACTGAGTCGAGAAAAACTGTTTTTT. It is translated as CASKSQLSREKLFF.

The genes are TRBV5-4 and TRBJ1-6; TRBD1 matches 8 bases. This CDR3 contains 13 residues. With V trimmed by 6 bases and J by 7 bases, 3 bases remained unmatched. Per germline, CDR1 SGHNT and CDR2 YYREEE (reference sequence). The CDR3 spells CASNGQGNSPLHF. CDR3 DNA: TGTGCCAGCAACGGACAGGGAAATTCACCCCTCCACTTT.

This clone was seen a handful of times. This sequence joins TRBV7-9 and TRBJ1-1; D perhaps matches TRBD1 (6 bases). Deletions cut 4 bases from V and 1 base from J, with 10 bases between. The CDR3 contains 14 residues. Germline V gives CDR1 SEHNR, CDR2 FQNEAQ (reference sequence). The CDR3 region is CASSSDRKNTEAFF. CDR3 bases: TGTGCCAGCAGCTCGGACAGAAAGAACACTGAAGCTTTCTTT. The full variable domain, with the rest looked up from reference TRBV7-9 and TRBJ1-1, is DTGVSQNPRHKITKRGQNVTFRCDPISEHNRLYWYRQTLGQGPEFLTYFQNEAQLEKSRLLSDRFSAERPKGSFSTLEIQRTEQGDSAMYLCASSSDRKNTEAFFGQGTRLTVV.

This clone was detected only a few times. The chain uses TRBV6-1 and TRBJ2-1, with 7 bases aligning to TRBD1. This CDR3 is built from 15 residues. Germline CDR1 reads MNHNS; CDR2 reads SASEGT. Trimming removed 7 bases from V and 0 bases from J; junction bases left unmatched: 6. The CDR3 bases are TGTGCCAGCAAGCGGACAGGCCACTCCTACAATGAGCAGTTCTTC. Protein sequence: CASKRTGHSYNEQFF.

This chain connects TRBV5-4 to TRBJ2-2; D not certain. Germline-derived CDR1 and CDR2 are SGHNT and YYREEE (reference sequence). Trimming took off 1 base at V and 4 bases at J, with 5 bases between the two ends. CDR3 length: 13 amino acids. CDR3 protein: CASSLYGTGELFF. In DNA form, the CDR3 reads TGTGCCAGCAGCTTGTATGGCACCGGGGAGCTGTTTTTT.

The CDR3 reads CASSSSEIDRANYGYTF. DNA of the CDR3: TGTGCCAGCAGCTCTAGCGAGATTGACAGGGCTAACTATGGCTACACCTTC. The chain uses TRBV7-8 and TRBJ1-2; 7 bases align to TRBD1. Germline loops: CDR1 SGHVS, CDR2 FQNEAQ. This CDR3 has 17 amino acids. Trimming at V came to 4 bases and at J to 0 bases, leaving 11 bases not matched to a gene.

The rearrangement joins TRBV29-1 to TRBJ2-5; 7 bases match TRBD2. CDR1 is SQVTM, CDR2 ANQGSEA, per germline. After removal of 4 bases from V and 4 bases from J, the junction contained 6 bases not matched to a gene. CDR3 length equals 13 residues. The CDR3: CSVAGRNRETQYF. CDR3 bases: TGCAGCGTTGCCGGGAGGAATCGAGAGACCCAGTACTTC.

This chain's CDR3 is CASRRQSSYEQYF. The CDR3 DNA reads as TGTGCCAGCAGACGACAGAGCTCCTACGAGCAGTACTTC. The chain uses TRBV6-5 and TRBJ2-7, with D possibly TRBD1 on 5 matching bases. Germline values: CDR1 MNHEY, CDR2 SVGAGI. This CDR3 spans 13 amino acids. Trimming left V 6 bases short and J 0 bases short, with 9 bases between.

V and J are TRBV11-2 and TRBJ2-1; no clear D gene. Trimming took off 2 bases at V and 2 bases at J, with 10 bases between the two ends. The CDR3 totals 15 residues. Germline CDR1 is SGHAT and CDR2 is FQNNGV. CDR3 coding DNA: TGTGCCAGCAGCTTACAGCTCGTACCCTACAATGAGCAGTTCTTC. Protein sequence: CASSLQLVPYNEQFF.

J is TRBJ2-7 and V is TRBV7-2; D possibly corresponds to TRBD1 (6 bases). Germline lookup yields CDR1 SGHTA and CDR2 FQGNSA. V lost 5 bases and J lost 3, with 11 bases in between. The CDR3 totals 13 residues. The CDR3, as DNA: TGTGCCAGCAGCCCCGACAGGTACTACGAGCAGTACTTC. Amino acids: CASSPDRYYEQYF. Variable domain in full (rest from reference TRBV7-2 and TRBJ2-7): GAGVSQSPSNKVTEKGKDVELRCDPISGHTALYWYRQSLGQGLEFLIYFQGNSAPDKSGLPSDRFSAERTGGSVSTLTIQRTQQEDSAVYLCASSPDRYYEQYFGPGTRLTVT.

In its sample, this clone was seen a few times. This sequence joins TRBV30 and TRBJ1-1; D is undetermined. Per the germline V gene, CDR1 is GTSNPN and CDR2 is SVGIG (reference sequence). Between the trimmed V and J ends, which lost 5 bases and 2 bases, there was a span of 9 bases. The CDR3 spans 12 residues. In DNA, the CDR3 is TGTGCCTGGTCCCACTCTAACACTGAAGCTTTCTTT. Residues: CAWSHSNTEAFF.

The J gene is TRBJ1-5, the V gene TRBV15, with D perhaps matching TRBD1 (6 bases). V lost 4 bases, J lost 0 bases, and 10 bases lay in between. From germline, CDR1 is LNHNV and CDR2 YYDKDF (reference sequence). This CDR3 contains 15 residues. CDR3 sequence: CATSTWTASNQPQHF. Written as DNA, the CDR3 is TGTGCCACCAGCACCTGGACAGCTAGCAATCAGCCCCAGCATTTT.

This clone was detected a few times. The chain has TRBV29-1 and TRBJ1-1; D possibly corresponds to TRBD1 (6 bases). Germline V gene sequence: CDR1 SQVTM, CDR2 ANQGSEA. CDR3 size: 12 residues. Trimming shortened V by 7 bases and J by 3 bases, and 12 bases separated the two germline ends. CDR3 sequence (DNA): TGCAGCGCCTGGGACACCGACACTGAAGCTTTCTTT. Its translation: CSAWDTDTEAFF.

The chain combines TRBV11-3 with TRBJ2-7; tentative D call: TRBD1 (6 bases). Trimming pared 5 bases from V and 6 bases from J, leaving 14 bases between. Germline CDR1 is SGHNT and CDR2 is YENEEA. The CDR3 has 13 residues. CDR3 DNA: TGTGCCAGCAGCGGGACAATAGCCTCCGAGCAGTACTTC. Amino acid sequence: CASSGTIASEQYF.

The V call is TRBV10-3, the J call TRBJ1-6; 7 bases are a match to TRBD1. Germline V gene sequence: CDR1 ENHRY, CDR2 SYGVKD. CDR3 size: 16 residues. The junction had 10 bases not matched to a gene; V was cut back by 2 bases and J by 9 bases. The CDR3 nucleotides read TGTGCCATCAGTGAGAATGAAGGGGGCGGCGGTTCACCCCTCCACTTT. Its protein product is CAISENEGGGGSPLHF.

The gene calls are TRBV7-9 and TRBJ1-4; unclear D gene. In germline, CDR1 is SEHNR, CDR2 FQNEAQ (reference sequence). V was shortened by 0 bases and J by 3 bases, with 8 bases between the two germline ends. CDR3 length: 15 residues. CDR3: CASSLAGASNEKLFF. The CDR3 nucleotides are TGTGCCAGCAGCTTAGCGGGCGCCTCTAATGAAAAACTGTTTTTT.

The chain has TRBV7-2 and TRBJ1-1, with D hard to call. The CDR3 sequence is 15 residues long. Trimming removed 2 bases at V and 0 bases at J, with 10 bases between. Germline assignment: CDR1 SGHTA and CDR2 FQGNSA. Written as DNA, the CDR3 is TGTGCCAGCAGCTTAACCGGGGATTTGAACACTGAAGCTTTCTTT. Translating it yields CASSLTGDLNTEAFF. Supplemented by reference TRBV7-2 and TRBJ1-1, the full variable domain reads GAGVSQSPSNKVTEKGKDVELRCDPISGHTALYWYRQSLGQGLEFLIYFQGNSAPDKSGLPSDRFSAERTGGSVSTLTIQRTQQEDSAVYLCASSLTGDLNTEAFFGQGTRLTVV.

This chain uses TRBV6-1 with TRBJ1-2, with D possibly TRBD1 on 5 matching bases. This CDR3 is 14 amino acids long. Germline loops: CDR1 MNHNS, CDR2 SASEGT. Deletions cut 6 bases from V and 7 bases from J, with 18 bases between. The CDR3 sequence: CASRRPGGVGGYTF. The CDR3 DNA reads as TGTGCCAGCAGGCGACCCGGGGGAGTGGGTGGCTACACCTTC.

The J gene is TRBJ2-7, the V gene TRBV27; 10 bases are shared with TRBD1. There are 16 residues in the CDR3. The germline V gene encodes CDR1 MNHEY and CDR2 SMNVEV (reference sequence). V dropped 5 bases and J dropped 7; count of bases not matched to a gene: 14. CDR3 nucleotide sequence: TGTGCCAGCAGTCCTCACGACCGGGACAGGGGACTGGAGCAGTACTTC. Its protein is CASSPHDRDRGLEQYF.

The genes are TRBV4-3 and TRBJ2-2; 9 positions agree with TRBD2. Looked up from germline, CDR1 is LGHNA and CDR2 is YSLEER. V lost 6 bases to trimming and J lost 1 base; unmatched junction nucleotides: 6. The CDR3 is 16 residues long. This CDR3 is CASSINSGGNTGELFF. The CDR3 nucleotides read TGCGCCAGCAGTATCAATAGCGGGGGGAACACCGGGGAGCTGTTTTTT.

This clone was found a few times. This chain joins TRBV28 and TRBJ1-5; D perhaps matches TRBD1 (6 bases). Germline loops: CDR1 MDHEN, CDR2 SYDVKM. The V gene lost 1 base and the J gene lost 11 bases, with 21 bases spanning the gap. The CDR3 runs to 16 residues. The DNA for the CDR3 is TGTGCCAGCAGTTTATTTTCCACAGGGACCCCGAAGGCCCAGCATTTT. Amino acids: CASSLFSTGTPKAQHF.

The genes are TRBV28 and TRBJ1-2, with D possibly matching TRBD1 (5 bases). The CDR3 loop spans 15 amino acids. Germline V gene data show CDR1 as MDHEN and CDR2 as SYDVKM. V was shortened by 5 bases and J by 3 bases, with 16 bases between the two germline ends. This chain's CDR3 is CASSPQLGAHYGYTF. CDR3 nucleotides: TGTGCCAGCAGTCCTCAGCTCGGGGCCCACTATGGCTACACCTTC.

The chain uses TRBV30 and TRBJ2-5; the D gene is possibly TRBD2 (6 bases). The CDR3 has 12 amino acids. The germline CDR1 and CDR2 sequences are GTSNPN and SVGIG (reference sequence). V was shortened by 4 bases and J by 10 bases, with 16 bases between the two germline ends. The CDR3 is CAWTSRTGDQYF. The DNA of the CDR3 is TGTGCCTGGACCAGCAGAACGGGGGACCAGTACTTC.

This clone is labeled medium-sized (0.01 to 0.1%). The rearrangement links TRBV30 to TRBJ2-7, with TRBD1 identical over 9 bases. This CDR3 is 14 amino acids long. From germline, CDR1 is GTSNPN and CDR2 SVGIG (reference sequence). Trimming at V came to 0 bases and at J to 3 bases, leaving 3 bases not matched to a gene. CDR3 in amino acids: CAWSVQTGGYEQYF. The CDR3 nucleotides read TGTGCCTGGAGTGTACAGACAGGGGGCTACGAGCAGTACTTC.

J is TRBJ2-5 and V is TRBV7-9; D uncertain. V lost 2 bases to trimming and J lost 5 bases, with 12 bases between them. From germline, CDR1 is SEHNR and CDR2 FQNEAQ (reference sequence). The CDR3 contains 14 residues. CDR3 nucleotide sequence: TGTGCCAGCAGCTTAAGTGGGGATCGGGAGACCCAGTACTTC. Residues: CASSLSGDRETQYF.

The J gene is TRBJ2-3, the V gene TRBV27, with 9 bases fitting TRBD2. This CDR3 has 18 amino acids. V trimming: 6 bases; J trimming: 3 bases; junction bases outside the gene matches: 16. Germline values: CDR1 MNHEY, CDR2 SMNVEV (reference sequence). CDR3 in amino acids: CASSLASGGPWGTDTQYF. DNA for the CDR3: TGTGCCAGCAGCCTCGCGAGCGGGGGGCCCTGGGGAACAGATACGCAGTATTTT.